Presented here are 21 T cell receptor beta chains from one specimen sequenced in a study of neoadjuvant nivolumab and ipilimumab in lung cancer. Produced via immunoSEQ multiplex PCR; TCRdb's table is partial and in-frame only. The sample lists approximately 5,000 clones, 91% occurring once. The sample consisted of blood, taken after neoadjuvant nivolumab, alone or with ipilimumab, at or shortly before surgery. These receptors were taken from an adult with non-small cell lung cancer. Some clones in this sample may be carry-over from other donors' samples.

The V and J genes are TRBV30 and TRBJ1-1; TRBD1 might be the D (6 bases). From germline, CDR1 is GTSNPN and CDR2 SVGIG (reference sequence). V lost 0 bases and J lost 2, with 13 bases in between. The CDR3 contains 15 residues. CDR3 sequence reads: CAWSVRSTGNTEAFF. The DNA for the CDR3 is TGTGCCTGGAGTGTACGTTCGACAGGAAACACTGAAGCTTTCTTT. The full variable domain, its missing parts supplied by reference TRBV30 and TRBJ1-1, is SQTIHQWPATLVQPVGSPLSLECTVEGTSNPNLYWYRQAAGRGLQLLFYSVGIGQISSEVPQNLSASRPQDRQFILSSKKLLLSDSGFYLCAWSVRSTGNTEAFFGQGTRLTVV.

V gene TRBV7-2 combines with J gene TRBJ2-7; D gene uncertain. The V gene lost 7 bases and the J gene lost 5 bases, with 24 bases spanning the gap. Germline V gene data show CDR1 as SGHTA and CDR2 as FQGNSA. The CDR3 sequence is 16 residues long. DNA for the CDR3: TGTGCCAGCACCGTCCCTCCTCTGGGCCACAACAACGAGCAGTACTTC. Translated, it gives CASTVPPLGHNNEQYF.

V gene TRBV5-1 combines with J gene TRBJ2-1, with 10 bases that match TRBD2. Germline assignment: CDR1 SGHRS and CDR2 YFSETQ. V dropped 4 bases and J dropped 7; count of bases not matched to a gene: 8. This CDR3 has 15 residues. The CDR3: CASSPGTSERNEQFF. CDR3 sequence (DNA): TGCGCCAGCAGCCCCGGGACTAGCGAACGGAATGAGCAGTTCTTC.

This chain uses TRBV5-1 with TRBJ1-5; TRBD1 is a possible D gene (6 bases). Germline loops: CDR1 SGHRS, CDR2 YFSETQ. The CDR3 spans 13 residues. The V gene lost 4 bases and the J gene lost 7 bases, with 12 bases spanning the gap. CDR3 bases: TGCGCCAGCAGCACGGAAGGGGGGCAGCCCCAGCATTTT. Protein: CASSTEGGQPQHF.

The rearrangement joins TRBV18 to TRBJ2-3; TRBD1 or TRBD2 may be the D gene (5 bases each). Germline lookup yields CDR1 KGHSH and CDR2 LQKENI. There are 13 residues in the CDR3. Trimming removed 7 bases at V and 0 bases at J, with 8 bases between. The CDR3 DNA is TGTGCCAGCTTGGGGACCAGCACAGATACGCAGTATTTT. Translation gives CASLGTSTDTQYF. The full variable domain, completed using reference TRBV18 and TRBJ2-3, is NAGVMQNPRHLVRRRGQEARLRCSPMKGHSHVYWYRQLPEEGLKFMVYLQKENIIDESGMPKERFSAEFPKEGPSILRIQQVVRGDSAAYFCASLGTSTDTQYFGPGTRLTVL.

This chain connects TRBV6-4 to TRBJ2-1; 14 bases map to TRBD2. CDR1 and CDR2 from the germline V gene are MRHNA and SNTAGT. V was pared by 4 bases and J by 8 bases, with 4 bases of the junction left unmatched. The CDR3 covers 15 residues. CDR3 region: CASSGGTSGSDEQFF. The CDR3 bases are TGTGCCAGCAGTGGGGGGACTAGCGGGAGTGATGAGCAGTTCTTC.

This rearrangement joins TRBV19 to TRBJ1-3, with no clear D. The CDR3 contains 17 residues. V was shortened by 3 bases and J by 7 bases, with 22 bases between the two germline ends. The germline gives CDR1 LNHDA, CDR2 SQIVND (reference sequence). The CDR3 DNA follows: TGTGCCAGTAGTATGGAGGCCGGAACGACTCCGGGGAACACCATATATTTT. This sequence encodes CASSMEAGTTPGNTIYF.

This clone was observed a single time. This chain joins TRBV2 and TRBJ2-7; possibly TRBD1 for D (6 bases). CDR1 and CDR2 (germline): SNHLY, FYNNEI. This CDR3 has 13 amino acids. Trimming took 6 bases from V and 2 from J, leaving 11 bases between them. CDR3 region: CASSTQGTYEQYF. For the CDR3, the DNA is TGTGCCAGCAGCACGCAGGGGACCTACGAGCAGTACTTC. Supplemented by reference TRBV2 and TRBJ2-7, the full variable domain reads EPEVTQTPSHQVTQMGQEVILRCVPISNHLYFYWYRQILGQKVEFLVSFYNNEISEKSEIFDDQFSVERPDGSNFTLKIRSTKLEDSAMYFCASSTQGTYEQYFGPGTRLTVT.

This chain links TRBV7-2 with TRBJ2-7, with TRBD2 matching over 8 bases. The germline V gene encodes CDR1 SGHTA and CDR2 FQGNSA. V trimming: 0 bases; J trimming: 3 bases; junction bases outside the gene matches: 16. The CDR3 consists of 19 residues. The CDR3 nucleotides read TGTGCCAGCAGCTTAGCCTCGGGACTAGATCGCTGGAGGAGCTACGAGCAGTACTTC. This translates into CASSLASGLDRWRSYEQYF.

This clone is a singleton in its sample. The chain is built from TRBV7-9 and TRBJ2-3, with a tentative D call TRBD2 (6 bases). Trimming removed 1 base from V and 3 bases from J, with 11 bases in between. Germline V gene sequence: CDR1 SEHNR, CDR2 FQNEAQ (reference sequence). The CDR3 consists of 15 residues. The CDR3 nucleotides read TGTGCCAGCAGCTTAGGGGGAGGCGGTACAGATACGCAGTATTTT. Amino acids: CASSLGGGGTDTQYF.

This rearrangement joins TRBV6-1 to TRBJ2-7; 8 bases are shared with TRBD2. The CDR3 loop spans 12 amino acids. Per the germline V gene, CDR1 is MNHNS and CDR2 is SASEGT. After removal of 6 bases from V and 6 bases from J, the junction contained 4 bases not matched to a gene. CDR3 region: CASSLAGGEQYF. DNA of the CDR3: TGTGCCAGCAGCCTGGCGGGAGGCGAGCAGTACTTC.

For the CDR3, the DNA is TGTGCCAGTAGCAGGCACATGAACACTGAAGCTTTCTTT. It translates to CASSRHMNTEAFF. V gene TRBV19 combines with J gene TRBJ1-1; D not resolved. Germline CDR1 LNHDA, CDR2 SQIVND (reference sequence). Trimming pared 6 bases from V and 0 bases from J, leaving 8 bases between. This CDR3 has 13 residues.

The DNA for the CDR3 is TGTGCCAGCAGCTTAGCGGGCACACTTTACACAGATACGCAGTATTTT. This translates into CASSLAGTLYTDTQYF. The rearrangement uses TRBV7-9 and TRBJ2-3; D gene unclear. V lost 0 bases to trimming and J lost 2 bases, with 12 bases between them. In germline, CDR1 is SEHNR, CDR2 FQNEAQ (reference sequence). The CDR3 is 16 residues long.

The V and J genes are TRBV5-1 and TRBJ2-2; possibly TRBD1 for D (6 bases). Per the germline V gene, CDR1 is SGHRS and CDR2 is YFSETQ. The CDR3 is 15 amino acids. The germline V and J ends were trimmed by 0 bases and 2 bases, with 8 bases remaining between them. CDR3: CASSLGQVNTGELFF. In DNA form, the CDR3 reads TGCGCCAGCAGCTTGGGACAGGTTAACACCGGGGAGCTGTTTTTT. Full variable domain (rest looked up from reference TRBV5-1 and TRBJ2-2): KAGVTQTPRYLIKTRGQQVTLSCSPISGHRSVSWYQQTPGQGLQFLFEYFSETQRNKGNFPGRFSGRQFSNSRSEMNVSTLELGDSALYLCASSLGQVNTGELFFGEGSRLTVL.

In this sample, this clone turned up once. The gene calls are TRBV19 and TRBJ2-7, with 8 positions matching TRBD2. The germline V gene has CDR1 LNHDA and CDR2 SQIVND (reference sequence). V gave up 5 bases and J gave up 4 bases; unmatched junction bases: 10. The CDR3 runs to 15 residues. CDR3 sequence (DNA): TGTGCCAGTAGTCGAGTCAAAGCGGGAGAATACGAGCAGTACTTC. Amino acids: CASSRVKAGEYEQYF.

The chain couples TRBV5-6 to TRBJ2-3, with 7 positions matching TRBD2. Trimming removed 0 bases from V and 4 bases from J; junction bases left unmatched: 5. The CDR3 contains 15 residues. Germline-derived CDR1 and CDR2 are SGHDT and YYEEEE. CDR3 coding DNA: TGTGCCAGCAGCTTGGTCGCGGGAGTTGCAGATACGCAGTATTTT. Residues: CASSLVAGVADTQYF.

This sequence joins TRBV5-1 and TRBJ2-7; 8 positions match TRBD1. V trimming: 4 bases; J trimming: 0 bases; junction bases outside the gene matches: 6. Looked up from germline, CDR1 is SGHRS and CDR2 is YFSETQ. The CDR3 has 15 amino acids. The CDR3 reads CASSNGQGSSYEQYF. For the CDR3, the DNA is TGCGCCAGCAGCAACGGACAGGGAAGCTCCTACGAGCAGTACTTC.

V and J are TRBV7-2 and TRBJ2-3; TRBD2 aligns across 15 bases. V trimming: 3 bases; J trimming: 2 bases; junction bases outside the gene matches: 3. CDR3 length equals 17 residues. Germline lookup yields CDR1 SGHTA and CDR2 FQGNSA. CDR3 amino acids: CASSLGLAGGATDTQYF. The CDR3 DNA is TGTGCCAGCAGCTTGGGACTAGCGGGGGGAGCCACAGATACGCAGTATTTT.

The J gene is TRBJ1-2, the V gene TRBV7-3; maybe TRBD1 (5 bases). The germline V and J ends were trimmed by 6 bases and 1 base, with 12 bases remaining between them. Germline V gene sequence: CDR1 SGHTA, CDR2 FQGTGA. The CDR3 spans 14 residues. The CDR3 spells CASRPGLVNYGYTF. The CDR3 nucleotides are TGTGCCAGCAGACCGGGACTGGTTAACTATGGCTACACCTTC.

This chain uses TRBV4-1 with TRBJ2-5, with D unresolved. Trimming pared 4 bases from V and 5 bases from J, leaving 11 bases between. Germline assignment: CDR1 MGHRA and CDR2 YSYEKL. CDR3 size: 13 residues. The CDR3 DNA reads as TGCGCCAGCAGCCCCCCCCAGGCCGAGACCCAGTACTTC. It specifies CASSPPQAETQYF.

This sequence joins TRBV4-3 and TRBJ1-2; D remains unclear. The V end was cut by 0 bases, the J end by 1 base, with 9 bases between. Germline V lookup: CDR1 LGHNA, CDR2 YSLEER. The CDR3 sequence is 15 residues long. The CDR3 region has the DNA TGCGCCAGCAGCCAAGAGTTGGGTAGTAACTATGGCTACACCTTC. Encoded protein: CASSQELGSNYGYTF.